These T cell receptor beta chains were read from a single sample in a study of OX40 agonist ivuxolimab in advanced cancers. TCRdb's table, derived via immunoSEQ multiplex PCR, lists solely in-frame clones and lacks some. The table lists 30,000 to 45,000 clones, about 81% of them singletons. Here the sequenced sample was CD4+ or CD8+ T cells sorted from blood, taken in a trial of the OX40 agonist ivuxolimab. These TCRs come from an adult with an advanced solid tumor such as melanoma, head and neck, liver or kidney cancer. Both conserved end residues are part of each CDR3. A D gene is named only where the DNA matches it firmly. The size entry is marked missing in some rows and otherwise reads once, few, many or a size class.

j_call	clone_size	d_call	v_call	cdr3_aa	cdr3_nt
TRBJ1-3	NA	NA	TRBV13	CASSGPGSGNTIYF	TGTGCCAGCAGCGGGCCCGGGTCTGGAAACACCATATATTTT
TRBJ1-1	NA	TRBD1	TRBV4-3	CASSQDSGGQGLGAFF	TGCGCCAGCAGCCAAGATTCGGGGGGACAGGGTTTAGGAGCTTTCTTT
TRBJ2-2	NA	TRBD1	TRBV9	CASSVRQGSRAGELFF	TGTGCCAGCAGCGTACGACAGGGGAGTCGGGCCGGGGAGCTGTTTTTT
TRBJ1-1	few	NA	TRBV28	CASSLSGSMNTEAFF	TGTGCCAGCAGTTTATCTGGGTCCATGAACACTGAAGCTTTCTTT
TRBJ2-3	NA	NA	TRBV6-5	CASRQRDSYYTQYF	TGTGCCAGCAGGCAAAGGGACTCTTACTATACGCAGTATTTT
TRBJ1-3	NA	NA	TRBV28	CASSLRTGPSGNTIYF	TGTGCCAGCAGTTTACGAACAGGGCCCTCTGGAAACACCATATATTTT
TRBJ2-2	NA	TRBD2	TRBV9	CASSAGLAGARTGELFF	TGTGCCAGCAGCGCCGGACTAGCGGGGGCCCGCACCGGGGAGCTGTTTTTT
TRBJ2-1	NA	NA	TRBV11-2	CASSSRSGPSYNEQFF	TGTGCCAGCAGCTCAAGAAGCGGGCCCTCCTACAATGAGCAGTTCTTC
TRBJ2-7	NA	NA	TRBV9	CASSPTTNPTGEQYF	TGTGCCAGCAGCCCTACTACAAATCCTACGGGCGAGCAGTACTTC
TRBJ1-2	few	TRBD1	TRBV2	CASRLGTGGASGYTF	TGTGCCAGCCGATTAGGGACAGGGGGCGCTAGTGGCTACACCTTC
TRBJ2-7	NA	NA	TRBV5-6	CASSFNQAVNYEQYF	TGTGCCAGCAGCTTCAACCAGGCAGTCAATTACGAGCAGTACTTC